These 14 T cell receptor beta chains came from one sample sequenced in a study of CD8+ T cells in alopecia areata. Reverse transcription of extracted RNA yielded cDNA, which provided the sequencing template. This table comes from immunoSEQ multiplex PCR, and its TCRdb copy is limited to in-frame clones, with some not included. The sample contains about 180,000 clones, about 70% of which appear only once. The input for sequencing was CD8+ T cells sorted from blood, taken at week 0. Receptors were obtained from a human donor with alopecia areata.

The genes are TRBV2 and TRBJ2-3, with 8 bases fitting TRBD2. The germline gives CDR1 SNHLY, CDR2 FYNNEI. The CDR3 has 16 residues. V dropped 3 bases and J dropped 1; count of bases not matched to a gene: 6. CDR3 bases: TGTGCCAGCAGTGAGAGGGGACTAGTCCGCACAGATACGCAGTATTTT. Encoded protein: CASSERGLVRTDTQYF.

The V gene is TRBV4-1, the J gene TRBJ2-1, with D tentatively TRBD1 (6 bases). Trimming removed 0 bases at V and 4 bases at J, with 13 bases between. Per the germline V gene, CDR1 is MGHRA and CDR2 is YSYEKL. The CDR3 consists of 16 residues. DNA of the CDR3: TGCGCCAGCAGCCAAGACCATCCGACAGGTTACAATGAGCAGTTCTTC. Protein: CASSQDHPTGYNEQFF.

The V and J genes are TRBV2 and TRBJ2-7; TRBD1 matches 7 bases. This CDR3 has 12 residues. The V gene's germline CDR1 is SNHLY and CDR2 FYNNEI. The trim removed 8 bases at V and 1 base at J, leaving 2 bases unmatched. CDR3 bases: TGTGCCAGCGGGGGACAGTCCTACGAGCAGTACTTC. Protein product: CASGGQSYEQYF.

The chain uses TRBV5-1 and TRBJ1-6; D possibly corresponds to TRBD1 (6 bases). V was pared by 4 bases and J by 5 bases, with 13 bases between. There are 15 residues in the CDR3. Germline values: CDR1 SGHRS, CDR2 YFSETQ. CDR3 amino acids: CASSPRPGDNSPLHF. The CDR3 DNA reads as TGCGCCAGCAGCCCCAGGCCAGGGGATAATTCACCCCTCCACTTT.

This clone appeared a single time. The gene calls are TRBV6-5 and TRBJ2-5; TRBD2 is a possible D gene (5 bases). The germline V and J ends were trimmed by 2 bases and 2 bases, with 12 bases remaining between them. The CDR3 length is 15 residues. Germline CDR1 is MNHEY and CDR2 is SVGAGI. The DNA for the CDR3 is TGTGCCAGCAGTTACCTGCGAGGCGGGCAAGAGACCCAGTACTTC. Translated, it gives CASSYLRGGQETQYF.

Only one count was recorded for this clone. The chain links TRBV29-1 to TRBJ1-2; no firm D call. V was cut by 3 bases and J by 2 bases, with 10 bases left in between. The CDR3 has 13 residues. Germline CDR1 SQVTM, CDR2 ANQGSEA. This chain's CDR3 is CSVDPESNYGYTF. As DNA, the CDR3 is TGCAGCGTTGACCCGGAATCAAACTATGGCTACACCTTC. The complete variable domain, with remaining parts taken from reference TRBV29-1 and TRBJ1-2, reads SAVISQKPSRDICQRGTSLTIQCQVDSQVTMMFWYRQQPGQSLTLIATANQGSEATYESGFVIDKFPISRPNLTFSTLTVSNMSPEDSSIYLCSVDPESNYGYTFGSGTRLTVV.

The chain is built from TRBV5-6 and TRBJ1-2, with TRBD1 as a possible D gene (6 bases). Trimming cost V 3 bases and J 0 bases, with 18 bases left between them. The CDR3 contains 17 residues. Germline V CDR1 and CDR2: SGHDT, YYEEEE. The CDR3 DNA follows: TGTGCCAGCAGCTCCAGAGAACAGGGCTTTCCTAACTATGGCTACACCTTC. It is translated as CASSSREQGFPNYGYTF.

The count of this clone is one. The chain's CDR3 is CASSPKGSLQETQYF. The CDR3 DNA follows: TGCGCCAGCAGCCCCAAGGGGTCCTTACAAGAGACCCAGTACTTC. The V call is TRBV4-1, the J call TRBJ2-5; D is possibly TRBD1 (5 bases). V was shortened by 4 bases and J by 2 bases, with 14 bases between the two germline ends. Germline loops: CDR1 MGHRA, CDR2 YSYEKL. The CDR3 consists of 15 residues.

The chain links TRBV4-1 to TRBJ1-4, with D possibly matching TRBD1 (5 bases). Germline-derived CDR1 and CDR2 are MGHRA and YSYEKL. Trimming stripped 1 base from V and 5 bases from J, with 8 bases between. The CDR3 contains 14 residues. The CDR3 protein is CASSQAGLNEKLFF. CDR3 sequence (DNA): TGCGCCAGCAGCCAAGCGGGACTGAATGAAAAACTGTTTTTT.

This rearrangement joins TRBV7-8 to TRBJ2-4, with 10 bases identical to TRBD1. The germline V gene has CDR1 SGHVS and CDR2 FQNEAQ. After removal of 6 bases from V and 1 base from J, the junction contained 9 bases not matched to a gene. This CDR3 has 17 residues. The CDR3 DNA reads TGTGCCAGCAGTCAAGGGGGGACAGGGGCGGCCAAAAACATTCAGTACTTC. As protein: CASSQGGTGAAKNIQYF.

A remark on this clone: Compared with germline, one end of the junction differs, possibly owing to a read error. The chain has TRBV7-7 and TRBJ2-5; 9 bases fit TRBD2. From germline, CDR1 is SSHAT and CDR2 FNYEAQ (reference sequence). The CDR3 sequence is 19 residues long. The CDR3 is CASSLFGGGADNDLETQYF. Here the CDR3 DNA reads TGTGCTAGCAGCTTGTTTGGCGGGGGGGCAGACAACGATCTGGAGACCCAGTACTTC.

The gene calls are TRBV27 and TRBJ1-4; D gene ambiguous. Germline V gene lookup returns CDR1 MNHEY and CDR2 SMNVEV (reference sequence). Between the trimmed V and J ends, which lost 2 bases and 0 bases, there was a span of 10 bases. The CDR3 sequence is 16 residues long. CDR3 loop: CASSLEAFATNEKLFF. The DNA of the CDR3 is TGTGCCAGCAGTTTAGAGGCTTTTGCAACTAATGAAAAACTGTTTTTT.

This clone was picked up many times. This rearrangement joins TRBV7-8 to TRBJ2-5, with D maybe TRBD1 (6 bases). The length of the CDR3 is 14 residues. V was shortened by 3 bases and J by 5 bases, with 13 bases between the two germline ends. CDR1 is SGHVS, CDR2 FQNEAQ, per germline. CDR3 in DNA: TGTGCCAGCAGCTTTTACAGGGTTATGGAGACCCAGTACTTC. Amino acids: CASSFYRVMETQYF.

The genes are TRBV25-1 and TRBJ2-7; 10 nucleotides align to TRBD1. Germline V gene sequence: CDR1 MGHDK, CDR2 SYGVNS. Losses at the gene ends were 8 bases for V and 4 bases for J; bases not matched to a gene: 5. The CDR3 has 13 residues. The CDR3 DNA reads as TGTGCCAGCGCTGGGACAGGGGCGTACGAGCAGTACTTC. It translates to CASAGTGAYEQYF.